Here is one TCR beta chain with its context. The antigen remains undetermined. This sample stems from a study of graft-versus-host responses after intestinal transplantation. About the research overall: Isolated intestinal, liver-intestinal, or multivisceral transplants had been given to the recipients. The whole recipient group had anti-thymocyte globulin induction followed by tacrolimus and steroids for two to three years. Study-level results: GvH clonotypes were identified within recipient marrow, with a subset emerging first in ileum or blood.

Sequencing used immunoSEQ multiplex PCR; TCRdb keeps in-frame clones, though not all of them. The sample gives roughly 130,000 clones, 85% to 95% of which show up once; about 0.18% is in the top ten. The germline V gene encodes CDR1 WNHNN and CDR2 SYGVQD (reference sequence). The CDR3 extends over 15 amino acids. With V trimmed by 3 bases and J by 1 base, 3 bases remained unmatched. The sequence was obtained from a human donor who received an intestinal transplant. V gene TRBV10-1 combines with J gene TRBJ2-3, with 8 bases identical to TRBD2. Sequenced material: unstimulated CD4+ T cells sorted from spleen or lymph node cells, taken before intestinal transplant. The CDR3, as DNA: TGCGCCAGCAGTGACAGCGGGGGACGCACAGATACGCAGTATTTT. Protein sequence: CASSDSGGRTDTQYF.